Listed here is a single T cell receptor beta chain. Antigen specificity is unknown. ViraFEST expansion of antigen-specific CD4+ T cells with viral peptide pools preceded sequencing. Culturing for 10 days preceded CD4+ T cell isolation. Culturing of 1.5 million to 2.5 million PBMC per well took place with approximately 10 IU/ml IL-2 and 9.5 to 10 ug/ml peptides. On days 3 and 7, fresh IL-2 medium replaced half the medium. The repertoire was sequenced with immunoSEQ multiplex PCR; TCRdb's copy has only in-frame clones and lacks some. Here the sample spans approximately 82,000 clones, approximately 74% being singletons. The entry originates in a study of vaccination effects on CD4 cells after COVID-19. Across the study: Two-dose vaccination with either BNT162b2 or mRNA-1273 was given to the participants. General study findings and limits: The study found that only 1 of 255 vaccine-induced clones from healthy vaccinees cross-reacted with common cold coronaviruses.

The V and J ends lost 1 base and 0 bases respectively, with 5 bases between them. Germline assignment: CDR1 SGHTA and CDR2 FQGTGA. The CDR3 is 14 amino acids. This specimen was CD4+ T cells from PBMCs cultured with HCoV-229E spike peptides, taken before COVID-19 vaccination. This clonotype was obtained from a human donor who received a COVID-19 vaccine. J is TRBJ2-3 and V is TRBV7-3; D is ambiguous. The CDR3 loop reads CASSLRSSTDTQYF. CDR3 nucleotides: TGTGCCAGCAGCTTAAGGTCTAGCACAGATACGCAGTATTTT.